The 29 T cell receptor beta chains below were found in one sample sequenced in a study of blood T cell repertoires in COVID-19. Sequencing used immunoSEQ multiplex PCR; TCRdb keeps in-frame clones, though not all of them. The sample includes under 250,000 clones, about 83% of them seen just once. Sequencing input: peripheral blood. The source of these receptors is a man in his forties or fifties with acute or convalescent COVID-19.

The chain combines TRBV6-5 with TRBJ2-7, with TRBD2 matching 13 bases. The CDR3 contains 16 residues. Germline V gene lookup returns CDR1 MNHEY and CDR2 SVGAGI. Trimming cost V 4 bases and J 3 bases; bases outside gene matches: 6. The CDR3 is CASSSETSGRLYEQYF. For the CDR3, the DNA is TGTGCCAGCAGTTCCGAGACTAGCGGGAGGCTCTACGAGCAGTACTTC.

The rearrangement uses TRBV5-1 and TRBJ2-1; the match to TRBD2 covers 8 bases. This CDR3 comprises 17 residues. Germline V lookup: CDR1 SGHRS, CDR2 YFSETQ. V lost 2 bases, J lost 2 bases, and 9 bases stayed unmatched. CDR3 bases: TGCGCCAGCAGCTTCCCCACCGCGGGAGGAACCTACAATGAGCAGTTCTTC. Its protein is CASSFPTAGGTYNEQFF.

This chain links TRBV2 with TRBJ2-1, with 8 bases matching TRBD2. This CDR3 region has 15 residues. CDR1 and CDR2 (germline): SNHLY, FYNNEI. V lost 3 bases, J lost 10 bases, and 11 bases stayed unmatched. Here the CDR3 DNA reads TGTGCCAGCAGTGATCCCGGACTAGCAGTTGGGGAGCAGTTCTTC. It specifies CASSDPGLAVGEQFF. Based on the CDR3 plus reference TRBV2 and TRBJ2-1, the full variable domain is EPEVTQTPSHQVTQMGQEVILRCVPISNHLYFYWYRQILGQKVEFLVSFYNNEISEKSEIFDDQFSVERPDGSNFTLKIRSTKLEDSAMYFCASSDPGLAVGEQFFGPGTRLTVL.

V usage is TRBV6-1 and J usage is TRBJ2-2; no definite D call. Germline V gene sequence: CDR1 MNHNS, CDR2 SASEGT. V was clipped by 2 bases and J by 4 bases, with 11 bases between them. The CDR3 spans 15 residues. The CDR3 DNA follows: TGTGCCAGCAGTGAACTAGTGGTCGGCACCGGGGAGCTGTTTTTT. This codes for CASSELVVGTGELFF.

This chain uses TRBV18 with TRBJ2-5, with TRBD2 matching 7 bases. V lost 6 bases and J lost 4; bases outside the gene matches: 11. The length of the CDR3 is 15 residues. Per the germline V gene, CDR1 is KGHSH and CDR2 is LQKENI. As DNA, the CDR3 is TGTGCCAGCTCCACCACCTATACGGGAGGAGAGACCCAGTACTTC. Amino acids: CASSTTYTGGETQYF.

This chain joins TRBV13 and TRBJ1-1; 7 positions agree with TRBD1. Germline V gene data show CDR1 as PRHDT and CDR2 as FYEKMQ (reference sequence). The J segment lost 6 bases and the V segment lost 6 bases, leaving 13 bases of the junction unmatched. There are 15 residues in the CDR3. In nucleotides, the CDR3 is TGTGCCAGCAGTCAATACAGGGGAATTGGAGCTGAAGCTTTCTTT. Its protein product is CASSQYRGIGAEAFF. The whole variable domain, remainder taken from reference TRBV13 and TRBJ1-1, is AAGVIQSPRHLIKEKRETATLKCYPIPRHDTVYWYQQGPGQDPQFLISFYEKMQSDKGSIPDRFSAQQFSDYHSELNMSSLELGDSALYFCASSQYRGIGAEAFFGQGTRLTVV.

This clone was counted a few times. The chain recombines TRBV11-1 with TRBJ2-7; 12 nucleotides line up with TRBD2. CDR3 length equals 15 residues. Germline V gene data show CDR1 as SGHAT and CDR2 as FQDESV (reference sequence). Germline trimming cut 5 bases from V and 6 bases from J; bases unmatched to any gene: 8. CDR3 DNA sequence: TGTGCCAGCAGCGGGACTAGCGGGTTCGGTCGCGAGCAGTACTTC. This codes for CASSGTSGFGREQYF. The variable domain in full, with the rest retrieved from reference TRBV11-1 and TRBJ2-7, is EAEVAQSPRYKITEKSQAVAFWCDPISGHATLYWYRQILGQGPELLVQFQDESVVDDSQLPKDRFSAERLKGVDSTLKIQPAELGDSAMYLCASSGTSGFGREQYFGPGTRLTVT.

Many counts were recorded for this clone. The chain employs TRBV4-1 and TRBJ1-4; no clear D gene. Germline loops: CDR1 MGHRA, CDR2 YSYEKL. Trimming pared 0 bases from V and 10 bases from J, leaving 12 bases between. This CDR3 has 14 amino acids. This CDR3 reads CASSQDAGSGKLFF. The CDR3 DNA reads TGCGCCAGCAGCCAAGACGCTGGCTCGGGAAAACTGTTTTTT.

This sequence joins TRBV11-3 and TRBJ2-7; D is ambiguous. Deletions cut 7 bases from V and 8 bases from J, with 15 bases between. The CDR3 runs 12 residues. CDR1 is SGHNT and CDR2 is YENEEA in the germline V gene. DNA of the CDR3: TGTGCCAGCATTCTCCCGTTCTGGCAGCAGTACTTC. Protein product: CASILPFWQQYF.

The chain links TRBV21-1 to TRBJ2-7; the tabulated D call, TRBD2, remains unverified against the DNA. TRBV21-1 is assigned pseudogene status. The CDR3 totals 16 residues. The CDR3 here is CASSKGLLVSDYEQYF. The CDR3 DNA is TGTGCCAGCAGCAAAGGGTTACTAGTCAGTGACTACGAGCAGTACTTC.

The V call is TRBV28, the J call TRBJ1-2, with D uncertain. Germline V CDR1 and CDR2: MDHEN, SYDVKM. The CDR3 loop spans 11 amino acids. V gave up 7 bases and J gave up 7 bases, with 10 bases separating them. The CDR3 DNA is TGTGCCAGCACCGCAGGTCTTGGCTACACCTTC. Translating it yields CASTAGLGYTF.

The chain uses TRBV9 and TRBJ1-4, with 11 bases identical to TRBD1. The CDR3 length is 15 residues. The trim removed 2 bases at V and 8 bases at J, leaving 5 bases unmatched. Germline CDR1 reads SGDLS; CDR2 reads YYNGEE. CDR3 loop: CASSVSDRGPEKLFF. DNA of the CDR3: TGTGCCAGCAGCGTGTCGGACAGGGGGCCCGAAAAACTGTTTTTT.

The chain uses TRBV10-3 and TRBJ1-6, with D perhaps TRBD1 (5 bases). The V gene lost 7 bases and the J gene lost 6 bases, with 16 bases spanning the gap. Germline loops: CDR1 ENHRY, CDR2 SYGVKD. The CDR3 has 15 residues. The chain's CDR3 is CAITSLAGSNSPLHF. The CDR3 nucleotides are TGTGCCATCACCTCACTCGCAGGGTCTAATTCACCCCTCCACTTT.

V gene TRBV5-1 combines with J gene TRBJ2-3; 9 nucleotides line up with TRBD2. CDR1 and CDR2 from the germline V gene are SGHRS and YFSETQ. The V gene end was trimmed by 4 bases and the J gene end by 0 bases; junction bases not matched to a gene: 3. CDR3 length: 15 residues. The CDR3 nucleotides are TGCGCCAGCAGCACGGGACTAGCCAGCACAGATACGCAGTATTTT. As protein: CASSTGLASTDTQYF.

This chain uses TRBV3-1 (or the pseudogene TRBV3-2) with TRBJ2-6; TRBD2 is a possible D gene (5 bases). The CDR3 covers 15 residues. Germline CDR1 LGHDT, CDR2 YNNKEL (reference sequence). Trimming took off 1 base at V and 5 bases at J, with 9 bases between the two ends. DNA of the CDR3: TGTGCCAGCAGCCAAGGGACTCGAAGGGCCAACGTCCTGACTTTC. Its protein product is CASSQGTRRANVLTF.

Worth noting for this clone: The junction departs from germline at one end; a sequencing error may be responsible. The chain is built from TRBV11-2 and TRBJ1-5; TRBD1 agrees at 7 bases. The CDR3 runs to 12 residues. CDR1 is SGHAT, CDR2 FQNNGV, per germline. In DNA form, the CDR3 reads TGTGCCAGCAGCCGCGGTCCAGGACAGGTGGTGTTT. As protein: CASSRGPGQVVF.

The V call is TRBV19, the J call TRBJ1-2, with D possibly matching TRBD1 (6 bases). Trimming left V 3 bases short and J 2 bases short, with 16 bases between. The germline V gene has CDR1 LNHDA and CDR2 SQIVND (reference sequence). The CDR3 covers 16 residues. CDR3 in amino acids: CASSIVRGTSNYGYTF. The CDR3 nucleotides are TGTGCCAGTAGTATCGTCCGAGGGACAAGCAACTATGGCTACACCTTC.

The chain uses TRBV4-1 and TRBJ1-3, with D possibly TRBD1 on 5 matching bases. There are 15 residues in the CDR3. In germline, CDR1 is MGHRA, CDR2 YSYEKL. V was pared by 1 base and J by 0 bases, with 7 bases between. The CDR3 bases are TGCGCCAGCAGCCAAGGACAGAGCTCTGGAAACACCATATATTTT. Its translation: CASSQGQSSGNTIYF.

This clone was recorded only once. The chain couples TRBV19 to TRBJ1-4; 7 bases line up with TRBD1. Unmatched junction bases numbered 17, after V lost 5 bases and J lost 14 bases. Germline CDR1 reads LNHDA; CDR2 reads SQIVND (reference sequence). The CDR3 consists of 15 residues. The CDR3 sequence is CASSLGGQVPSRLFF. DNA for the CDR3: TGTGCCAGTAGTCTAGGAGGACAGGTGCCGAGTCGGCTGTTTTTT.

The V call is TRBV30, the J call TRBJ1-5; D uncertain. V lost 1 base to trimming and J lost 4 bases, with 8 bases between them. The CDR3 contains 13 residues. Germline loops: CDR1 GTSNPN, CDR2 SVGIG (reference sequence). CDR3 sequence (DNA): TGTGCCTGGAGTGCCGGGGAAAATCAGCCCCAGCATTTT. It is translated as CAWSAGENQPQHF.

This sequence joins TRBV2 and TRBJ2-6, with TRBD1 identical over 8 bases. The CDR3 contains 14 residues. The V segment lost 6 bases and the J segment 17 bases; nucleotides outside the gene matches: 15. In germline, CDR1 is SNHLY, CDR2 FYNNEI. CDR3 coding DNA: TGTGCCAGCAGATCCCGGGACAGGCATCCCTCCGTGACTTTC. Translated: CASRSRDRHPSVTF.

This chain joins TRBV15 and TRBJ2-7; D is unresolved. CDR1 is LNHNV, CDR2 YYDKDF, per germline (reference sequence). Between the trimmed V and J ends, which lost 1 base and 2 bases, there was a span of 9 bases. CDR3 length: 14 residues. CDR3 coding DNA: TGTGCCACCAGCAGAGTTCTCAGTACCTACGAGCAGTACTTC. This codes for CATSRVLSTYEQYF.

This sequence joins TRBV4-1 and TRBJ2-3; D may be TRBD1 (6 bases). Between the trimmed V and J ends, which lost 4 bases and 2 bases, there was a span of 16 bases. From germline, CDR1 is MGHRA and CDR2 YSYEKL. The CDR3 has 16 amino acids. The DNA for the CDR3 is TGCGCCAGCAGCCCAAGGGGGTCGTCCTACACAGATACGCAGTATTTT. Protein sequence: CASSPRGSSYTDTQYF.

J is TRBJ2-7 and V is TRBV5-1; perhaps TRBD2 as D (6 bases). Trimming took off 0 bases at V and 3 bases at J, with 13 bases between the two ends. This CDR3 is 15 amino acids long. Germline CDR1 reads SGHRS; CDR2 reads YFSETQ. Written as DNA, the CDR3 is TGCGCCAGCAGCTTGGCGGCTAGCGCCAGCTACGAGCAGTACTTC. It translates to CASSLAASASYEQYF.

The J gene is TRBJ1-4, the V gene TRBV9; 10 nucleotides align to TRBD1. CDR1 and CDR2 (germline): SGDLS, YYNGEE. V was pared by 2 bases and J by 6 bases, with 4 bases of the junction left unmatched. The CDR3 contains 15 residues. The CDR3 DNA is TGTGCCAGCAGCGTTGACGGGACAGGGGATGAAAAACTGTTTTTT. It encodes CASSVDGTGDEKLFF.

The chain employs TRBV18 and TRBJ2-7, with TRBD2 matching 8 bases. The ends lost 1 base at V and 7 bases at J; junction bases unmatched: 9. This CDR3 contains 15 residues. Looked up from germline, CDR1 is KGHSH and CDR2 is LQKENI. CDR3 coding DNA: TGTGCCAGCTCACCACAGCCAGCGGGAGAGCGGGAGCAGTACTTC. As protein: CASSPQPAGEREQYF.

In its sample, this clone was seen a few times. This chain uses TRBV12-3 or TRBV12-4 with TRBJ1-5, with D unresolved. The germline V and J ends were trimmed by 6 bases and 6 bases, with 12 bases remaining between them. The CDR3 totals 13 residues. The CDR3 DNA is TGTGCCAGCAGGCTAGGGAGCGGTCAGCCCCAGCATTTT. Protein sequence: CASRLGSGQPQHF.

V is TRBV7-8 and J is TRBJ1-6; D is undetermined. This CDR3 region has 15 residues. The germline gives CDR1 SGHVS, CDR2 FQNEAQ. V was shortened by 1 base and J by 6 bases, with 10 bases between the two germline ends. The DNA of the CDR3 is TGTGCCAGCAGCTTAGACGGAGAATTTAATTCACCCCTCCACTTT. Protein sequence: CASSLDGEFNSPLHF.

The chain recombines TRBV28 with TRBJ1-5, with 10 bases identical to TRBD1. Germline CDR1 and CDR2: MDHEN and SYDVKM. CDR3 size: 15 residues. J gave up 6 bases and V 6 bases, and 8 bases lay outside the gene matches. This CDR3 reads CASRPRQGAVQPQHF. In DNA form, the CDR3 reads TGTGCCAGCAGACCCAGACAGGGGGCCGTTCAGCCCCAGCATTTT.